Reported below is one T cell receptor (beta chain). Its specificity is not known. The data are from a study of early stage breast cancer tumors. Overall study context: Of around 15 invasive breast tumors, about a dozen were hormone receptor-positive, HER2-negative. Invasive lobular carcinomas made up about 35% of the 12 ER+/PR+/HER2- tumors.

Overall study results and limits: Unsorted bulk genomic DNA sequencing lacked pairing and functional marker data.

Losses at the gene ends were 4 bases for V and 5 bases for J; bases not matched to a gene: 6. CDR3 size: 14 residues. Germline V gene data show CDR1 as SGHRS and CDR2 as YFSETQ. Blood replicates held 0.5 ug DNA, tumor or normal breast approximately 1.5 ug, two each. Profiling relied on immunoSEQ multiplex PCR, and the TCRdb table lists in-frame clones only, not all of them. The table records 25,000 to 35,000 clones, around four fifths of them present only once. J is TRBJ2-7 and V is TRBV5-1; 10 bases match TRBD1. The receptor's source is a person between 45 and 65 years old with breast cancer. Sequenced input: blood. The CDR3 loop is CASSGGTGVDEQYF. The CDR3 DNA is TGCGCCAGCAGCGGGGGGACAGGGGTAGACGAGCAGTACTTC.